The 21 T cell receptor beta chains in this list originate from one sample, sequenced in a study of T cell clonality in common variable immunodeficiency. Clones were sequenced by immunoSEQ multiplex PCR, and TCRdb holds only the in-frame ones, with some missing. This sample comprises more than 45,000 clones, none seen once only. The sequenced material came from peripheral blood mononuclear cells. All receptors derive from a person between 18 and 75 years old in good health.

This clone occurred many times. Read data end 3 residues before the CDR3 end; the end is taken from the germline J gene. The chain carries TRBV2 and TRBJ2-2; D is ambiguous. The CDR3 sequence is 14 residues long. Between the trimmed V and J ends, which lost 3 bases and 4 bases, there was a span of 9 bases. CDR1 and CDR2 from the germline V gene are SNHLY and FYNNEI. CDR3 protein: CASSERAFTGELFF. CDR3 DNA (partial): TGTGCCAGCAGTGAGCGAGCGTTCACCGGGGAG.

This clone was seen ten or more times. Read sequence stops 3 residues before the CDR3 end, and the germline J gene provides the missing end. The chain is built from TRBV5-1 and TRBJ1-1; a possible D gene is TRBD1 (5 bases). Per germline, CDR1 SGHRS and CDR2 YFSETQ. The germline V and J ends were trimmed by 4 bases and 1 base, with 11 bases remaining between them. The CDR3 consists of 14 residues. CDR3 sequence reads: CASSQIGANTEAFF. The sequenced CDR3 bases are TGCGCCAGCAGCCAAATAGGGGCGAACACTGAA.

In this sample, this clone turned up many times. Sequencing ends 3 residues short of the CDR3 end; the germline J gene provides the rest. This chain uses TRBV2 with TRBJ1-2, with D tentatively TRBD1 (5 bases). Trimming left V 6 bases short and J 0 bases short, with 14 bases between. Germline CDR1 SNHLY, CDR2 FYNNEI. The length of the CDR3 is 15 residues. The DNA read from the CDR3 is TGTGCCAGCAGGCAAACCCCAGGGACTAACTATGGC. Encoded protein: CASRQTPGTNYG. The whole CDR3 sequence reads CASRQTPGTNYGYTF.

This clone was recorded at least ten times. The CDR3 extends 3 residues past the end of the read, so its final part is completed from the germline J gene. The V gene is TRBV5-6, the J gene TRBJ1-2, with 8 bases lining up with TRBD1. This CDR3 is 13 amino acids long. The germline CDR1 and CDR2 sequences are SGHDT and YYEEEE. CDR3 bases read: TGTGCCAGCAGCTTGGGGCGGGACAGGTTT. It translates to CASSLGRDRF. The whole CDR3 protein reads CASSLGRDRFYTF.

In its sample, this clone was seen many times. The CDR3 goes on 3 residues after the read ends, and that part is filled in from the germline J gene. The chain employs TRBV6-2 or TRBV6-3 and TRBJ2-6; the D is unclear. The CDR3 loop spans 14 amino acids. V was shortened by 4 bases and J by 1 base, with 5 bases between the two germline ends. Germline CDR1 is MNHEY and CDR2 is SVGEGT. CDR3: CASSLLSGANVLTF. The sequenced part of the CDR3 DNA is TGTGCCAGCAGTTTACTTTCTGGGGCCAACGTC.

Turning to this clone: The CDR3 goes on 3 residues after the read ends, and that part is filled in from the germline J gene. The V gene is TRBV6-8, the J gene TRBJ2-3, with TRBD2 matching 7 bases. Trimming took 2 bases from V and 2 from J; bases not matched to a gene: 4. CDR1 is MNHGY, CDR2 SAAAGT, per germline. The CDR3 sequence is 15 residues long. This CDR3 reads CASSYPRDYTDTQYF. Partial CDR3 DNA: TGTGCCAGCAGTTACCCCCGGGACTACACAGATACG.

This clone was picked up a small number of times. The read finishes 3 residues shy of the CDR3 end, and the germline J gene is used to complete it. The J gene is TRBJ2-2, the V gene TRBV6-2 or TRBV6-3; D gene ambiguous. The germline V gene has CDR1 MNHEY and CDR2 SVGEGT. This CDR3 spans 16 amino acids. The sequenced CDR3 bases are TGTGCCAGCAGTTACTCGGCCGCGGCCCTCGGGTCACCG. Translated, it gives CASSYSAAALGSP. The full CDR3 reads CASSYSAAALGSPLFF.

The table lists this clone with many counts. The CDR3 end lies 3 residues beyond the end of the read and is filled in from the germline J gene. The J gene is TRBJ1-2, the V gene TRBV5-5; TRBD1 might be the D (6 bases). The ends were cut back, 2 bases at V and 3 bases at J, with 14 bases in the middle. This CDR3 is built from 15 residues. Germline loops: CDR1 SGHKS, CDR2 YYEKEE (reference sequence). CDR3 sequence: CASSLEQGTYYGYTF. The sequenced part of the CDR3 DNA is TGTGCCAGCAGCTTAGAGCAGGGGACGTACTATGGC. The full variable domain, its missing parts supplied by reference TRBV5-5 and TRBJ1-2, is DAGVTQSPTHLIKTRGQQVTLRCSPISGHKSVSWYQQVLGQGPQFIFQYYEKEERGRGNFPDRFSARQFPNYSSELNVNALLLGDSALYLCASSLEQGTYYGYTFGSGTRLTVV.

This clone has a count of ten or more. The read terminates 3 residues ahead of where the CDR3 ends, so the germline J gene completes it. The J gene is TRBJ2-1, the V gene TRBV19; 10 bases fit TRBD1. Trimming cost V 6 bases and J 4 bases; bases outside gene matches: 9. Germline V gives CDR1 LNHDA, CDR2 SQIVND (reference sequence). The length of the CDR3 is 16 residues. Partial CDR3 DNA: TGTGCCAGTAGGGTAACCGGGACAGGGGCTTACAATGAG. Amino acids: CASRVTGTGAYNE. The whole CDR3 is CASRVTGTGAYNEQFF.

This clone has ten or more counts. Read sequence stops 3 residues before the CDR3 end, and the germline J gene provides the missing end. The gene calls are TRBV5-1 and TRBJ2-7, with no clear D. Trimming pared 4 bases from V and 1 base from J, leaving 9 bases between. The CDR3 length is 13 residues. Germline CDR1 is SGHRS and CDR2 is YFSETQ. The CDR3 bases that were read are TGCGCCAGCAGCCCCGACTGGTCCTACGAG. Protein sequence: CASSPDWSYE. The complete CDR3 protein is CASSPDWSYEQYF.

In its sample, this clone was seen many times. The read gets to within 3 residues of the CDR3 end, and the germline J gene fills in the rest. V gene TRBV20-1 combines with J gene TRBJ2-1, with TRBD1 matching over 12 bases. The CDR3 covers 15 residues. Germline trimming cut 6 bases from V and 8 bases from J; bases unmatched to any gene: 11. Germline CDR1 DFQATT, CDR2 SNEGSKA (reference sequence). The part of the CDR3 DNA that was read is TGCAGTGCGGAGGACCCCGGGACAGGGGGCGATGAG. Its translation: CSAEDPGTGGDE. The whole CDR3 sequence is CSAEDPGTGGDEQFF.

At least ten counts were recorded for this clone. The CDR3 end is not reached by the read, which stops 3 residues before it; the germline J gene fills it in. The chain couples TRBV19 to TRBJ2-3; perhaps TRBD1 as D (5 bases). The CDR3 runs to 13 residues. Germline V lookup: CDR1 LNHDA, CDR2 SQIVND (reference sequence). V gave up 10 bases and J gave up 4 bases, with 15 bases separating them. The sequenced part of the CDR3 DNA is TGTGCCACCCACCAGGGCTGGTCAGATACG. Encoded protein: CATHQGWSDT. The full CDR3 is CATHQGWSDTQYF.

This clone was observed at least ten times. The CDR3 goes on 3 residues after the read ends, and that part is filled in from the germline J gene. This sequence joins TRBV30 and TRBJ2-3; 9 nucleotides align to TRBD2. Germline CDR1 GTSNPN, CDR2 SVGIG (reference sequence). This CDR3 contains 14 residues. The CDR3 here is CAWSLGLAGETQYF. The CDR3 DNA, read in part, is TGTGCCTGGAGTCTCGGGTTAGCGGGGGAGACG.

The table lists this clone with many counts. The read is 3 residues too short to cover the CDR3 end, so that end is filled in from the germline J gene. J is TRBJ1-5 and V is TRBV10-3; D unclear. CDR1 is ENHRY and CDR2 is SYGVKD in the germline V gene. V lost 11 bases to trimming and J lost 3 bases, with 11 bases between them. This CDR3 has 12 amino acids. CDR3 sequence reads: CAANSLNQPQHF. The sequenced part of the CDR3 DNA is TGTGCCGCTAACTCCCTCAATCAGCCC.

There are many counts of this clone. The sequence runs out 3 residues before the end of the CDR3; the remainder is reconstructed from the germline J gene. This sequence joins TRBV5-1 and TRBJ2-7; D remains unclear. The germline V gene has CDR1 SGHRS and CDR2 YFSETQ. CDR3 length: 11 residues. V lost 6 bases, J lost 3 bases, and 7 bases lay in between. CDR3 bases read: TGCGCCAGCACTGGCAGCTACGAG. Translating gives CASTGSYE. The full CDR3 reads CASTGSYEQYF.

This clone was observed at least ten times. Read data end 3 residues before the CDR3 end; the end is taken from the germline J gene. The sample holds other DNA sequences that translate to the same CDR3. J is TRBJ1-2 and V is TRBV18, with TRBD1 matching over 7 bases. After removal of 2 bases from V and 3 bases from J, the junction contained 0 bases not matched to a gene. Per the germline V gene, CDR1 is KGHSH and CDR2 is LQKENI. This CDR3 contains 13 residues. Here the CDR3 reads CASSPGTDYGYTF. Partial CDR3 DNA: TGTGCCAGCTCACCAGGGACAGACTATGGC.

This clone was observed a handful of times. The read ends 3 residues early relative to the CDR3; the germline J gene fills the gap. The chain uses TRBV19 and TRBJ1-2, with 11 bases matching TRBD1. The length of the CDR3 is 15 residues. The V gene's germline CDR1 is LNHDA and CDR2 SQIVND (reference sequence). This CDR3 reads CASSMGQGVTDTYTF. The covered CDR3 bases are TGTGCCAGTAGTATGGGACAGGGGGTTACAGATACC.

This clone was counted ten times or more. With the read ending 3 residues before the CDR3 end, the germline J gene is used to fill in that end. The chain is built from TRBV18 and TRBJ2-3, with a possible D match to TRBD2 (6 bases). Germline values: CDR1 KGHSH, CDR2 LQKENI. There are 13 residues in the CDR3. V was trimmed by 4 bases and J by 1 base, leaving 6 bases between them. CDR3 residues: CASSRGGTDTQYF. CDR3 bases read: TGTGCCAGCTCACGCGGGGGCACAGATACG.

The sample holds many counts of this clone. The CDR3 is cut off 3 residues early in the read; its end comes from the germline J gene. This sequence joins TRBV6-2 or TRBV6-3 and TRBJ2-7; tentatively, D is TRBD2 (6 bases). V was clipped by 6 bases and J by 6 bases, with 18 bases between them. CDR1 MNHEY and CDR2 SVGEGT come from the germline V gene. CDR3 size: 14 residues. The CDR3 here is CASRYAGFSVEQYF. Partial CDR3 DNA: TGTGCCAGCAGATATGCGGGGTTTTCGGTCGAG.

This clone was counted at least ten times. The read is 3 residues too short to cover the CDR3 end, so that end is filled in from the germline J gene. The chain has TRBV5-5 and TRBJ1-6; the match to TRBD1 covers 9 bases. The CDR3 runs to 15 residues. Per the germline V gene, CDR1 is SGHKS and CDR2 is YYEKEE (reference sequence). Trimming cost V 1 base and J 7 bases; bases outside gene matches: 3. CDR3 DNA, as far as it was read: TGTGCCAGCAGCTTGACAGGGGGCGCCAATTCACCC. Amino acid sequence: CASSLTGGANSP. The whole CDR3 sequence is CASSLTGGANSPLHF.

This clone was observed at least ten times. The read terminates 3 residues ahead of where the CDR3 ends, so the germline J gene completes it. This chain connects TRBV20-1 to TRBJ2-7; the D gene is possibly TRBD1 (5 bases). The germline gives CDR1 DFQATT, CDR2 SNEGSKA (reference sequence). With 4 bases removed from V and 5 bases from J, the gap between germline ends came to 24 bases. The length of the CDR3 is 16 residues. Incomplete CDR3 DNA: TGCAGTGCTAAGGGGTTATGGCGGAAAAAGGGCGACGAG. This gives the protein CSAKGLWRKKGDE. The whole CDR3 is CSAKGLWRKKGDEQYF.